This T cell receptor (beta chain) comes out of a study of blood T cell repertoires in COVID-19. On the study more broadly: Whether acute or convalescent, the COVID-19 samples came from the United States, Italy and Spain. Nucleic acid was either cDNA or gDNA, and it came from T cells, B-cell-depleted T cells, or PBMCs.

Methods used by the authors: Scientists estimated how many nucleated cells there were by amplifying reference gene primers. The protocol was immunoSEQ multiplex PCR, while the TCRdb copy is restricted to in-frame clones and leaves out a portion. V and J calls and clone size come straight from that table; D and trimming were deduced from the DNA. The sample holds more than 90,000 clones, 70% to 90% seen once. This clone was detected a few times. This CDR3 has 14 residues. Germline CDR1 reads MDHEN; CDR2 reads SYDVKM. Losses at the gene ends were 2 bases for V and 11 bases for J; bases not matched to a gene: 8.

Sequenced input: peripheral blood. The chain employs TRBV28 and TRBJ1-4; 7 nucleotides align to TRBD1. The clonotype comes from a middle-aged man with acute or convalescent COVID-19. The CDR3, as DNA: TGTGCCAGCAGTTTACGACAGGGTTACTTGAAACTGTTTTTT. Protein: CASSLRQGYLKLFF. Combining the CDR3 with reference TRBV28 and TRBJ1-4 gives the whole variable domain DVKVTQSSRYLVKRTGEKVFLECVQDMDHENMFWYRQDPGLGLRLIYFSYDVKMKEKGDIPEGYSVSREKKERFSLILESASTNQTSMYLCASSLRQGYLKLFFGSGTQLSVL.